This T cell receptor (beta chain) was documented in a study of shared clonotypes between healthy human individuals. For this clone: The antigen is undetermined.

Study observations and caveats: What naive subsets generally showed was a larger estimated richness than memory subsets showed.

The method was immunoSEQ multiplex PCR; TCRdb's version includes in-frame clones alone and lacks a portion of them. The repertoire consists of fewer than 1.6 million clones, with 97% to 99% occurring once and the leading ten covering approximately 0.4%. The V gene lost 3 bases and the J gene lost 2 bases, with 13 bases spanning the gap. Germline lookup yields CDR1 KGHSH and CDR2 LQKENI. The CDR3 sequence is 15 residues long. The sample was naive CD4+ T cells sorted from blood. Subset defined: CD45RA+ positively selected. This chain uses TRBV18 with TRBJ2-5; D is unresolved. The receptor was derived from a man younger than 40 in good health. CDR3 DNA: TGTGCCAGCTCACCTTCTCGGACGGCGCAAGAGACCCAGTACTTC. The encoded protein is CASSPSRTAQETQYF.